This T cell receptor (beta chain) was found in a study of blood T cells in healthy people across ages. Study outcomes and limitations: Conclusively comparing naive with antigen-experienced cells was impossible with unsorted PBMCs. Donor CMV status, an unknown factor, possibly confounded changes in expanded clonotypes. Higher naive T cell percentage went strongly together with higher TCR beta diversity.

A sample-barcoded 5' primer and a J-beta primer mix were used in a second PCR of roughly 7 to 11 cycles. A single record per CDR3 protein comes from TCRdb applying MiXCR to the 5' RACE reads. The repertoire holds about 1.5 million distinct CDR3 sequences, about 45% seen once, with approximately 4.1% in the top ten. Trimming took off 1 base at V and 4 bases at J, with 11 bases between the two ends. Germline-derived CDR1 and CDR2 are LNHNV and YYDKDF (reference sequence). The CDR3 is made up of 15 amino acids. In regard to this clonotype: Antigen: not known.

The J gene is TRBJ1-5, the V gene TRBV15, with D unresolved. Source material: blood. The TCR sequence derives from a woman between 18 and 29 years old in good health. The CDR3 DNA reads as TGTGCCACCAGCAGAGGGGATACGGGGAATCAGCCCCAGCATTTT. This codes for CATSRGDTGNQPQHF.